The 30 T cell receptor beta chains listed next were all sequenced from one sample in a study of tumor-infiltrating lymphocytes in oesophageal squamous cell carcinoma (dated by TCRdb to 2016 to 2018). Library preparation used PCR. The sequencing machine was an Illumina HiSeq 2000. Starting from the raw public reads, TCRdb applied fastp trimming at Q25, assembled clones with MiXCR and retained in-frame beta chains. Rows with a matching CDR3 protein are joined into one entry that keeps the most common DNA and genes. The sample includes around 15,000 distinct CDR3 sequences, with roughly 55% observed a single time. The ten biggest clones cover 15% to 25% of the sample. Sequenced: esophageal tumor tissue. All receptors derive from a male donor with esophageal squamous cell carcinoma.

The V and J genes are TRBV5-8 and TRBJ2-3; maybe TRBD1 (5 bases). The CDR3 runs 15 residues. Germline V gives CDR1 SGHTS, CDR2 YDEGEE. Trimming removed 0 bases from V and 5 bases from J, with 13 bases in between. The CDR3 coding sequence is TGTGCCAGCAGCTTGGTGACAGCTACTATAGATACGCAGTATTTT. This gives the protein CASSLVTATIDTQYF.

Relative to its sample, this clonotype is large. The V gene is TRBV12-3 or TRBV12-4, the J gene TRBJ1-5, with D uncertain. Trimming took off 1 base at V and 5 bases at J, with 3 bases between the two ends. This CDR3 has 12 residues. The CDR3 DNA follows: TGTGCCAGCAGTTTAGGGGATCAGCCCCAGCATTTT. Translated: CASSLGDQPQHF.

The rearrangement joins TRBV6-1 to TRBJ1-5, with D hard to call. The CDR3 has 14 residues. From germline, CDR1 is MNHNS and CDR2 SASEGT. Trimming shortened V by 4 bases and J by 4 bases, and 11 bases separated the two germline ends. CDR3 coding DNA: TGTGCCAGCAGTGTCTGGCAGTATAATCAGCCCCAGCATTTT. This gives the protein CASSVWQYNQPQHF.

This sequence joins TRBV7-6 and TRBJ1-2; D might be TRBD1 (6 bases). Germline V CDR1 and CDR2: SGHVS, FNYEAQ. The CDR3 is 14 residues long. V was cut by 5 bases and J by 6 bases, with 16 bases left in between. CDR3 bases: TGTGCCAGCAGCCTACTCAGACAGGCGAATGGCTACACCTTC. Its protein is CASSLLRQANGYTF.

The CDR3 nucleotides are TGTGCCAGCGGAGGGACAGCTCCATATGGCTACACCTTC. It specifies CASGGTAPYGYTF. V and J are TRBV28 and TRBJ1-2; 7 positions match TRBD1. Trimming cost V 8 bases and J 5 bases; bases outside gene matches: 8. CDR1 is MDHEN and CDR2 is SYDVKM in the germline V gene. The CDR3 loop spans 13 amino acids.

J is TRBJ1-3 and V is TRBV7-6; D may be TRBD1 (5 bases). V lost 3 bases and J 3 bases, leaving 15 bases between the germline ends. Germline CDR1 reads SGHVS; CDR2 reads FNYEAQ. This CDR3 spans 16 amino acids. DNA of the CDR3: TGTGCCAGCAGCTTCAACTCCGGGACGCTTGGAAACACCATATATTTT. Its protein product is CASSFNSGTLGNTIYF.

The chain employs TRBV5-1 and TRBJ2-5; no clear D gene. The DNA matches TRBJ2-1 better at its end, which makes the J call doubtful. CDR3 length: 12 residues. Germline V gene data show CDR1 as SGHRS and CDR2 as YFSETQ. CDR3 nucleotide sequence: TGCGCCAGCAGCTTGGGTGCCTACGAGCAGTTCTTC. Translated: CASSLGAYEQFF.

This clonotype has only one observation. The chain's CDR3 is CASSLDRIREQYF. CDR3 nucleotides: TGTGCCAGCAGTTTGGATAGGATCCGCGAGCAGTACTTC. V and J are TRBV12-3 or TRBV12-4 and TRBJ2-7; no clear D gene. The V gene lost 3 bases and the J gene lost 6 bases, with 12 bases spanning the gap. The CDR3 contains 13 residues.

This clonotype is deemed medium-sized (0.01 to 0.1%). The CDR3 reads CASSYRGRGGAEAFF. The CDR3, as DNA: TGTGCCAGCAGTTACAGGGGCCGGGGGGGAGCTGAAGCTTTCTTT. The chain carries TRBV28 and TRBJ1-1, with 7 bases identical to TRBD1. This CDR3 region has 15 residues. Germline-derived CDR1 and CDR2 are MDHEN and SYDVKM. Trimming took 4 bases from V and 6 from J; bases not matched to a gene: 11.

V and J are TRBV3-1 and TRBJ2-5, with a weak D call TRBD1 (6 bases). The J call could be wrong; TRBJ2-7 is a better fit for the DNA end. This CDR3 is 13 amino acids long. Germline V gives CDR1 LGHDT, CDR2 YNNKEL (reference sequence). The CDR3 region is CASSQNRVSEQYF. In DNA form, the CDR3 reads TGTGCCAGCAGCCAAAACAGGGTATCCGAGCAGTACTTC.

In this sample, this clonotype turned up a few times. The DNA is omitted, as the CDR3 cannot be located on it reliably, and the CDR3 follows TCRdb's listing. This CDR3 reads CASSLGQGSVRGSYEQYF. The chain couples TRBV7-8 to TRBJ2-5; no check of the table's D call, TRBD1, against the DNA was made. The germline gives CDR1 SGHVS, CDR2 FQNEAQ. The CDR3 numbers 18 amino acids, ends counted.

DNA for the CDR3: TGCGCCAGCAGTGAGAGCGGAACCTACAATGAGCAGTTCTTC. Translation gives CASSESGTYNEQFF. V usage is TRBV10-1 and J usage is TRBJ2-5, with D perhaps matching TRBD2 (5 bases). The J call may be in error: the DNA end matches TRBJ2-1 better. This CDR3 is built from 14 residues. CDR1 is WNHNN, CDR2 SYGVQD, per germline (reference sequence).

The genes are TRBV7-9 and TRBJ2-3; D gene ambiguous. CDR1 is SEHNR, CDR2 FQNEAQ, per germline (reference sequence). The CDR3 covers 15 residues. V lost 3 bases and J lost 0, with 10 bases in between. The CDR3 bases are TGTGCCAGCAGCTTCGTAGGAACAAGCACAGATACGCAGTATTTT. It is translated as CASSFVGTSTDTQYF. Full variable domain (rest looked up from reference TRBV7-9 and TRBJ2-3): DTGVSQNPRHKITKRGQNVTFRCDPISEHNRLYWYRQTLGQGPEFLTYFQNEAQLEKSRLLSDRFSAERPKGSFSTLEIQRTEQGDSAMYLCASSFVGTSTDTQYFGPGTRLTVL.

The rearrangement links TRBV24-1 to TRBJ2-4, with a tentative D call TRBD2 (5 bases). The DNA end is more similar to TRBJ2-1, so the J call may be wrong. The CDR3 has 15 residues. Germline CDR1 is KGHDR and CDR2 is SFDVKD. This CDR3 is CATSDYPGSNNEQFF. The DNA for the CDR3 is TGTGCCACCAGTGATTACCCGGGATCGAACAATGAGCAGTTCTTC.

The chain joins TRBV7-3 to TRBJ2-3; the D gene is possibly TRBD2 (6 bases). Trimming cost V 4 bases and J 4 bases, with 15 bases left between them. The length of the CDR3 is 15 residues. CDR1 SGHTA and CDR2 FQGTGA come from the germline V gene. CDR3 protein: CASSSTGGIADTQYF. The CDR3 bases are TGTGCCAGCAGCTCGACCGGGGGTATTGCAGATACGCAGTATTTT.

V usage is TRBV6-6 and J usage is TRBJ2-6, with D possibly being TRBD1 (6 bases). Germline-derived CDR1 and CDR2 are MNHNY and SVGAGI (reference sequence). This CDR3 contains 20 residues. V was clipped by 7 bases and J by 0 bases, with 25 bases between them. DNA for the CDR3: TGTGCCAGCATGACCACGCATTTGGTCCTAGGGGGCTCTGGGGCCAACGTCCTGACTTTC. Its protein product is CASMTTHLVLGGSGANVLTF.

This clonotype was seen repeatedly, ten times or more. V usage is TRBV19 and J usage is TRBJ2-2; D is uncertain. V lost 6 bases and J lost 0, with 8 bases in between. Germline CDR1 reads LNHDA; CDR2 reads SQIVND (reference sequence). The CDR3 contains 14 residues. The CDR3 DNA is TGTGCCAGTAGACAGCCATCGAACACCGGGGAGCTGTTTTTT. This codes for CASRQPSNTGELFF.

This clonotype was recorded a few times. The V gene is TRBV7-8, the J gene TRBJ2-7; 7 bases are shared with TRBD1. The CDR3 loop spans 13 amino acids. Germline lookup yields CDR1 SGHVS and CDR2 FQNEAQ. J was trimmed by 7 bases and V by 3 bases; bases with no gene match: 6. CDR3 loop: CASSLDRQAEQYF. The CDR3 nucleotides are TGTGCCAGCAGCTTGGACAGGCAGGCTGAGCAGTACTTC.

This clonotype was detected a few times. The chain recombines TRBV7-2 with TRBJ1-2; the D gene is possibly TRBD1 (5 bases). V was cut by 1 base and J by 4 bases, with 16 bases left in between. The CDR3 consists of 16 residues. CDR1 SGHTA and CDR2 FQGNSA come from the germline V gene. CDR3: CASSLDSALGLYGYTF. The CDR3 DNA sequence: TGTGCCAGCAGCTTAGACAGCGCCCTGGGGCTCTATGGCTACACCTTC.

This clonotype was counted once. CDR3 sequence reads: CASSYRREGGDTQYF. The CDR3, as DNA: TGCGCCAGCAGCTACCGGCGGGAGGGAGGAGATACGCAGTATTTT. This chain joins TRBV5-1 and TRBJ2-3, with 9 bases lining up with TRBD2. V lost 3 bases, J lost 5 bases, and 7 bases stayed unmatched. The CDR3 spans 15 residues. Germline CDR1 is SGHRS and CDR2 is YFSETQ.

V gene TRBV7-6 combines with J gene TRBJ2-5, with D unresolved. The DNA end lines up better with TRBJ2-1; the J call may be wrong. Germline V lookup: CDR1 SGHVS, CDR2 FNYEAQ. CDR3 size: 13 residues. CDR3 in DNA: TGTGCCAGCAGCTTACCTAGTTCCAATGAGCAGTTCTTC. Translating gives CASSLPSSNEQFF.

CDR3 in amino acids: CASSLSWVSNQPQHF. CDR3 sequence (DNA): TGTGCCAGCAGCTTATCTTGGGTCAGCAATCAGCCCCAGCATTTT. J is TRBJ1-5 and V is TRBV7-9; D remains ambiguous. V was cut by 2 bases and J by 1 base, with 9 bases left in between. CDR1 SEHNR and CDR2 FQNEAQ come from the germline V gene (reference sequence). The length of the CDR3 is 15 residues.

A note on this clonotype: A much larger clone lies a single base off, so this may be a read error. The chain joins TRBV6-2 or TRBV6-3 to TRBJ2-5; D may be TRBD2 (6 bases). The DNA end favors TRBJ2-7, so the J call may be wrong. The CDR3 runs 17 residues. Germline CDR1 MNHEY, CDR2 SVGEGT. The CDR3 DNA reads TGTGCCAGCAGTTCTCGAAGGACTATCGACTCCTCCTACGAGCAGTACTTC. Translating gives CASSSRRTIDSSYEQYF.

This clonotype was counted between two and nine times. No conserved phenylalanine or tryptophan is present at the end of the CDR3, so a read error is the likely explanation. It is unclear where the CDR3 begins or ends on the DNA, so no DNA is shown, and the CDR3 is as TCRdb lists it. The chain carries TRBV25-1 and TRBJ1-1; the D call in the table, TRBD1, was not verified against the DNA. From its first to its last residue, the CDR3 has 22 amino acids. CDR1 and CDR2 (germline): MGHDK, SYGVNS. CDR3 loop: CASRRGQVVCRPPLLVATPSVR.

Within the sample, this clonotype is medium-sized (0.01 to 0.1%). J is TRBJ1-1 and V is TRBV25-1; TRBD1 aligns across 8 bases. Per germline, CDR1 MGHDK and CDR2 SYGVNS. V shed 5 bases and J 4 bases; nucleotides not matched to a gene: 6. The CDR3 sequence is 14 residues long. The CDR3 coding sequence is TGTGCCAGCAGTCGAGGACAGGGTGTCACTGAAGCTTTCTTT. Amino acids: CASSRGQGVTEAFF. The whole variable domain, remainder taken from reference TRBV25-1 and TRBJ1-1, is EADIYQTPRYLVIGTGKKITLECSQTMGHDKMYWYQQDPGMELHLIHYSYGVNSTEKGDLSSESTVSRIRTEHFPLTLESARPSHTSQYLCASSRGQGVTEAFFGQGTRLTVV.

Of note for this clonotype: One junction end does not reproduce the germline sequence, and a read error may be involved. The J gene is TRBJ1-3, the V gene TRBV9; 7 nucleotides match TRBD1. The CDR3 sequence is 16 residues long. Germline lookup yields CDR1 SGDLS and CDR2 YYNGEE. CDR3 in amino acids: CAGSSSGQLSGNTIYF. CDR3 DNA sequence: TGTGCCGGCAGCTCCTCGGGACAGCTCTCTGGAAACACCATATATTTT.

This clonotype counts as medium-sized. V gene TRBV12-3 or TRBV12-4 combines with J gene TRBJ1-2; no clear D. CDR3 length: 13 amino acids. Trimming removed 7 bases from V and 0 bases from J, with 9 bases in between. DNA of the CDR3: TGTGCCAGCACGTATCACGCTAACTATGGCTACACCTTC. Protein sequence: CASTYHANYGYTF.

This clonotype was seen once. This chain links TRBV19 with TRBJ2-3, with 10 positions matching TRBD2. The germline gives CDR1 LNHDA, CDR2 SQIVND (reference sequence). V lost 7 bases to trimming and J lost 3 bases; unmatched junction nucleotides: 4. This CDR3 comprises 14 residues. The CDR3 bases are TGTGCCAGTATTCCTAGCGGGAGAACAGATACGCAGTATTTT. This gives the protein CASIPSGRTDTQYF.

This chain links TRBV12-3 or TRBV12-4 with TRBJ1-1, with no clear D. This CDR3 has 13 residues. Between the trimmed V and J ends, which lost 3 bases and 3 bases, there was a span of 8 bases. CDR3 nucleotide sequence: TGTGCCAGCAGTTTCAATTGGGACACTGAAGCTTTCTTT. It encodes CASSFNWDTEAFF.

V usage is TRBV24-1 and J usage is TRBJ2-3; D is unresolved. The V gene's germline CDR1 is KGHDR and CDR2 SFDVKD. The CDR3 is 12 residues long. V was cut by 0 bases and J by 8 bases, with 5 bases left in between. CDR3 sequence (DNA): TGTGCCACCAGTGATTTGGCAGGTACGCAGTATTTT. Amino acid sequence: CATSDLAGTQYF.